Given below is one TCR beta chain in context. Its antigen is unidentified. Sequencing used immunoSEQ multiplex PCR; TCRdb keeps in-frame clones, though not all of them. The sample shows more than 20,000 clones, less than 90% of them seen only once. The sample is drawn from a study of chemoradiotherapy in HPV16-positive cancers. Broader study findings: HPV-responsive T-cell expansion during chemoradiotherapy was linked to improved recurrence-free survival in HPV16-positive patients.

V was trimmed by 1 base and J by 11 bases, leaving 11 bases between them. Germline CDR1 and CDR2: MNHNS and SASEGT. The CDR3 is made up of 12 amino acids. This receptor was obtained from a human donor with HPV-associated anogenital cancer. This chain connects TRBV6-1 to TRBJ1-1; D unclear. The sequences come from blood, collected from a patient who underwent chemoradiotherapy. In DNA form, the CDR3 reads TGTGCCAGCAGTGAAGTGTCAGCGGGCGCTTTCTTT. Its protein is CASSEVSAGAFF.